These 4 T cell receptor beta chains were sequenced from one sample in a study of identifying expanded T cells in peripheral blood. TCRdb's copy holds only in-frame clones and misses some; the assay was immunoSEQ multiplex PCR. The table shows 110,000 or so clones, with about 87% occurring only once. Sequenced input: blood. These receptors were obtained from a person aged 18-69 years in good health.

The rearrangement joins TRBV9 to TRBJ2-5, with D uncertain. This CDR3 contains 12 residues. Germline-derived CDR1 and CDR2 are SGDLS and YYNGEE. Trimming left V 3 bases short and J 4 bases short, with 7 bases between. This CDR3 reads CASSAPRETQYF. The CDR3 bases are TGTGCCAGCAGCGCACCACGAGAGACCCAGTACTTC.

The CDR3 nucleotides read TGTGCCAGCAGCTTTCAGAAGGGTGCTGAAAAACTGTTTTTT. This sequence encodes CASSFQKGAEKLFF. The genes are TRBV7-2 and TRBJ1-4; no definite D call. In germline, CDR1 is SGHTA, CDR2 FQGNSA. This CDR3 is built from 14 residues. Trimming took 3 bases from V and 7 from J, leaving 12 bases between them.

The chain employs TRBV18 and TRBJ1-4; 10 bases map to TRBD1. V shed 4 bases, J shed 8 bases, and the junction held 7 bases outside the gene matches. This CDR3 is built from 15 residues. Germline V lookup: CDR1 KGHSH, CDR2 LQKENI. CDR3 in DNA: TGTGCCAGCTCACTGGGGACAGGGGTTTCCGAAAAACTGTTTTTT. Its translation: CASSLGTGVSEKLFF.

The J gene is TRBJ2-7, the V gene TRBV6-5, with a possible D match to TRBD2 (5 bases). CDR3 size: 13 residues. V lost 6 bases and J lost 3, with 12 bases in between. Germline loops: CDR1 MNHEY, CDR2 SVGAGI. Here the CDR3 DNA reads TGTGCCAGCAGGTCGAGGGCAGACTACGAGCAGTACTTC. It translates to CASRSRADYEQYF.